This TCR beta chain was sequenced for a study of response to subunit inactivated influenza vaccine. Study conclusions and caveats: Each seasonal influenza vaccination, the authors suggested, recruits few new T cells.

Trimming took off 5 bases at V and 9 bases at J, with 26 bases between the two ends. The CDR3 runs to 17 residues. Germline CDR1 and CDR2: LNHDA and SQIVND (reference sequence). This clonotype has a handful of counts. Its target is not known. TCRdb re-derived calls from the RT-PCR reads in MiXCR, one entry per CDR3 protein. The repertoire holds around 760,000 distinct CDR3 sequences, with about 14% as singletons. The sequence came from a man aged 45-65 years who received an inactivated influenza vaccine. The J gene is TRBJ2-1, the V gene TRBV19; D ambiguous. The sequencing here drew on PBMCs from blood, taken 14 to 15 days before vaccination. The DNA of the CDR3 is TGTGCCAGTAGTCCGGTAAGGTTCCGATCCCCCCATCGTGAGCAGTTCTTC. Protein: CASSPVRFRSPHREQFF.